These T cell receptor beta chains were read from a single sample in a study of Tregs in tolerant kidney transplant recipients. Only in-frame clones appear in the TCRdb table, and some are missing; sequencing was by immunoSEQ multiplex PCR. The repertoire holds some 90,000 clones, with approximately 90% as singletons. Sequencing used CD8+ T cells from blood. These receptors were taken from a human donor in good health. Both conserved end residues are part of each CDR3. The order of the fields is V gene, CDR3 length, J gene, D gene, clone size, CDR3 protein, CDR3 DNA. A D gene is named only where the DNA matches it firmly. Size values are once, few and many counts, or a class for expanded clones, and some rows have none.

V gene: TRBV27
CDR3 length: 14
J gene: TRBJ2-3
D gene: NA
clone size: NA
CDR3 protein: CASSFGPGTDTQYF
CDR3 DNA: TGTGCCAGCAGTTTCGGCCCAGGCACAGATACGCAGTATTTT

V gene: TRBV6-1
CDR3 length: 14
J gene: TRBJ1-5
D gene: NA
clone size: NA
CDR3 protein: CASSAGISNQPQHF
CDR3 DNA: TGTGCCAGCAGTGCAGGGATCAGCAATCAGCCCCAGCATTTT

V gene: TRBV9
CDR3 length: 14
J gene: TRBJ2-1
D gene: NA
clone size: NA
CDR3 protein: CASSVEGRVNEQFF
CDR3 DNA: TGTGCCAGCAGCGTAGAGGGCAGGGTCAATGAGCAGTTCTTC

V gene: TRBV2
CDR3 length: 13
J gene: TRBJ1-1
D gene: NA
clone size: NA
CDR3 protein: CASPGGGNTEAFF
CDR3 DNA: TGTGCCAGCCCAGGAGGTGGGAACACTGAAGCTTTCTTT

V gene: TRBV2
CDR3 length: 12
J gene: TRBJ2-7
D gene: NA
clone size: once
CDR3 protein: CAWRDSTYEQYF
CDR3 DNA: TGTGCCTGGAGGGACAGTACCTACGAGCAGTACTTC

V gene: TRBV11-2
CDR3 length: 17
J gene: TRBJ1-2
D gene: NA
clone size: NA
CDR3 protein: CASSLDSLVGRFYGYTF
CDR3 DNA: TGTGCCAGCAGCTTAGATAGCTTAGTTGGACGATTCTATGGCTACACCTTC

V gene: TRBV7-6
CDR3 length: 14
J gene: TRBJ2-6
D gene: NA
clone size: once
CDR3 protein: CASSLSFGANVLTF
CDR3 DNA: TGTGCCAGCAGCCTATCGTTCGGGGCCAACGTCCTGACTTTC

V gene: TRBV6-6
CDR3 length: 15
J gene: TRBJ2-1
D gene: TRBD2
clone size: NA
CDR3 protein: CASSLNGGVYNEQFF
CDR3 DNA: TGTGCCAGCAGTTTAAACGGGGGGGTTTACAATGAGCAGTTCTTC

V gene: TRBV19
CDR3 length: 12
J gene: TRBJ2-1
D gene: NA
clone size: NA
CDR3 protein: CASSIGLLEQFF
CDR3 DNA: TGTGCCAGTAGTATCGGACTTCTTGAGCAGTTCTTC

V gene: TRBV30
CDR3 length: 10
J gene: TRBJ1-4
D gene: NA
clone size: once
CDR3 protein: CAYRWEKLFF
CDR3 DNA: TGTGCGTACAGATGGGAAAAACTGTTTTTT

V gene: TRBV27
CDR3 length: 16
J gene: TRBJ2-5
D gene: NA
clone size: NA
CDR3 protein: CASSLSLGISRETQYF
CDR3 DNA: TGTGCCAGCAGTTTATCCCTCGGGATTTCAAGAGAGACCCAGTACTTC

V gene: TRBV6-1
CDR3 length: 15
J gene: TRBJ1-1
D gene: NA
clone size: NA
CDR3 protein: CASSDGVGSFTEAFF
CDR3 DNA: TGTGCCAGCAGTGATGGAGTAGGGTCCTTCACTGAAGCTTTCTTT

V gene: TRBV27
CDR3 length: 15
J gene: TRBJ2-7
D gene: TRBD2
clone size: NA
CDR3 protein: CASSLTSGGSYEQYF
CDR3 DNA: TGTGCCAGCAGTCTCACTAGCGGGGGATCCTACGAGCAGTACTTC

V gene: TRBV5-1
CDR3 length: 14
J gene: TRBJ2-1
D gene: NA
clone size: NA
CDR3 protein: CASSFTGTFNEQFF
CDR3 DNA: TGCGCCAGCAGCTTTACCGGGACCTTCAATGAGCAGTTCTTC

V gene: TRBV7-8
CDR3 length: 15
J gene: TRBJ2-7
D gene: NA
clone size: once
CDR3 protein: CASSLVPEGTYEQYF
CDR3 DNA: TGTGCCAGCAGCTTAGTTCCGGAGGGAACCTACGAGCAGTACTTC

V gene: TRBV2
CDR3 length: 14
J gene: TRBJ2-7
D gene: TRBD2
clone size: once
CDR3 protein: CASSEGGRVNEQYF
CDR3 DNA: TGTGCCAGCAGTGAAGGCGGGAGGGTCAACGAGCAGTACTTC

V gene: TRBV19
CDR3 length: 14
J gene: TRBJ1-1
D gene: NA
clone size: NA
CDR3 protein: CASSMGRMGTEAFF
CDR3 DNA: TGTGCCAGTAGTATGGGGCGGATGGGGACTGAAGCTTTCTTT

V gene: TRBV7-9
CDR3 length: 15
J gene: TRBJ2-3
D gene: TRBD1
clone size: once
CDR3 protein: CASSWDRANTDTQYF
CDR3 DNA: TGTGCCAGCAGTTGGGACAGGGCGAACACAGATACGCAGTATTTT

V gene: TRBV27
CDR3 length: 12
J gene: TRBJ2-7
D gene: NA
clone size: few
CDR3 protein: CASSSAWYEQYF
CDR3 DNA: TGTGCCAGCAGTTCGGCTTGGTACGAGCAGTACTTC

V gene: TRBV30
CDR3 length: 13
J gene: TRBJ1-2
D gene: NA
clone size: NA
CDR3 protein: CAWTPEAIDGYTF
CDR3 DNA: TGTGCCTGGACTCCTGAAGCTATCGATGGCTACACCTTC

V gene: TRBV6-1
CDR3 length: 13
J gene: TRBJ2-7
D gene: NA
clone size: once
CDR3 protein: CASSEAAAYEQYF
CDR3 DNA: TGTGCCAGCAGTGAAGCGGCCGCCTACGAGCAGTACTTC

V gene: TRBV6-1
CDR3 length: 14
J gene: TRBJ2-5
D gene: NA
clone size: NA
CDR3 protein: CASSGSGMSTTQYF
CDR3 DNA: TGTGCCAGCAGTGGGTCGGGGATGAGCACGACCCAGTACTTC

V gene: TRBV9
CDR3 length: 15
J gene: TRBJ2-7
D gene: TRBD1
clone size: NA
CDR3 protein: CASSPRQGALGEQYF
CDR3 DNA: TGTGCCAGCAGCCCGAGGCAGGGGGCGTTAGGCGAGCAGTACTTC

V gene: TRBV7-9
CDR3 length: 16
J gene: TRBJ2-7
D gene: TRBD2
clone size: NA
CDR3 protein: CASSLWTSGRDYEQYF
CDR3 DNA: TGTGCCAGCAGCTTATGGACTAGCGGGAGGGACTACGAGCAGTACTTC

V gene: TRBV6-1
CDR3 length: 15
J gene: TRBJ2-7
D gene: TRBD1
clone size: NA
CDR3 protein: CASSVQRDSHYEQYF
CDR3 DNA: TGTGCCAGCAGTGTCCAAAGGGACAGCCACTACGAGCAGTACTTC

V gene: TRBV7-2
CDR3 length: 15
J gene: TRBJ2-1
D gene: TRBD2
clone size: NA
CDR3 protein: CASSLFGGALNEQFF
CDR3 DNA: TGTGCCAGCAGCTTATTCGGGGGGGCCTTGAATGAGCAGTTCTTC

V gene: TRBV19
CDR3 length: 14
J gene: TRBJ2-5
D gene: NA
clone size: NA
CDR3 protein: CASSIGRDLWTQYF
CDR3 DNA: TGTGCCAGTAGTATCGGCAGGGATTTATGGACCCAGTACTTC

V gene: TRBV11-2
CDR3 length: 16
J gene: TRBJ2-7
D gene: NA
clone size: NA
CDR3 protein: CASSRTGGQSSYEQYF
CDR3 DNA: TGTGCCAGCAGCCGGACCGGGGGACAGTCATCCTACGAGCAGTACTTC

V gene: TRBV5-1
CDR3 length: 16
J gene: TRBJ2-3
D gene: TRBD2
clone size: NA
CDR3 protein: CASSFIAGGQVDTQYF
CDR3 DNA: TGCGCCAGCAGCTTTATAGCGGGGGGGCAAGTGGATACGCAGTATTTT

V gene: TRBV4-2
CDR3 length: 18
J gene: TRBJ1-5
D gene: NA
clone size: NA
CDR3 protein: CASSQEYVGNEGNQPQHF
CDR3 DNA: TGTGCCAGCAGCCAAGAATATGTGGGGAATGAAGGCAATCAGCCCCAGCATTTT

V gene: TRBV7-6
CDR3 length: 19
J gene: TRBJ2-5
D gene: TRBD2
clone size: NA
CDR3 protein: CASSFAGLAGEGAGETQYF
CDR3 DNA: TGTGCCAGCAGCTTTGCCGGACTAGCGGGAGAAGGAGCAGGGGAGACCCAGTACTTC

V gene: TRBV9
CDR3 length: 17
J gene: TRBJ2-1
D gene: TRBD2
clone size: NA
CDR3 protein: CASSLHPGLGMRGEQFF
CDR3 DNA: TGTGCCAGCAGCCTTCACCCGGGACTAGGGATGAGGGGAGAGCAGTTCTTC

V gene: TRBV12-5
CDR3 length: 11
J gene: TRBJ2-7
D gene: NA
clone size: NA
CDR3 protein: CASGSGQEQYF
CDR3 DNA: TGTGCTAGTGGTTCCGGACAGGAGCAGTACTTC

V gene: TRBV20-1
CDR3 length: 11
J gene: TRBJ2-7
D gene: NA
clone size: NA
CDR3 protein: CSASSLPEQYF
CDR3 DNA: TGCAGTGCTTCCAGCCTCCCCGAGCAGTACTTC

V gene: TRBV9
CDR3 length: 14
J gene: TRBJ1-1
D gene: TRBD1
clone size: NA
CDR3 protein: CASSVEGANTEAFF
CDR3 DNA: TGTGCCAGCAGCGTAGAGGGGGCGAACACTGAAGCTTTCTTT

V gene: TRBV7-9
CDR3 length: 12
J gene: TRBJ2-7
D gene: NA
clone size: NA
CDR3 protein: CASSFPTIEQYF
CDR3 DNA: TGTGCCAGCAGCTTCCCCACGATTGAGCAGTACTTC

V gene: TRBV11-1
CDR3 length: 15
J gene: TRBJ2-7
D gene: NA
clone size: NA
CDR3 protein: CASSLEQGLRTEQYF
CDR3 DNA: TGTGCCAGCAGCTTAGAACAGGGTCTCCGTACCGAGCAGTACTTC

V gene: TRBV6-6
CDR3 length: 14
J gene: TRBJ2-2
D gene: TRBD1
clone size: NA
CDR3 protein: CASSSPTGFGELFF
CDR3 DNA: TGTGCCAGCAGTTCCCCGACAGGGTTCGGGGAGCTGTTTTTT

V gene: TRBV5-1
CDR3 length: 14
J gene: TRBJ1-4
D gene: NA
clone size: NA
CDR3 protein: CASSLTATNEKLFF
CDR3 DNA: TGCGCCAGCAGCTTGACGGCTACTAATGAAAAACTGTTTTTT

V gene: TRBV7-8
CDR3 length: 15
J gene: TRBJ2-1
D gene: NA
clone size: NA
CDR3 protein: CASSHTSDERNEQFF
CDR3 DNA: TGTGCCAGCAGCCACACTAGTGATGAGCGAAATGAGCAGTTCTTC

V gene: TRBV7-2
CDR3 length: 16
J gene: TRBJ1-5
D gene: NA
clone size: NA
CDR3 protein: CASSLTGTGGRQPQHF
CDR3 DNA: TGTGCCAGCAGCTTAACGGGTACGGGGGGTAGGCAGCCCCAGCATTTT

V gene: TRBV9
CDR3 length: 17
J gene: TRBJ1-1
D gene: NA
clone size: NA
CDR3 protein: CASSLEVRGGIGTEAFF
CDR3 DNA: TGTGCCAGCAGCTTGGAGGTTAGGGGCGGGATAGGCACTGAAGCTTTCTTT

V gene: TRBV9
CDR3 length: 17
J gene: TRBJ2-2
D gene: TRBD2
clone size: NA
CDR3 protein: CASSVLWGGGNTGELFF
CDR3 DNA: TGTGCCAGCAGCGTATTATGGGGCGGGGGTAACACCGGGGAGCTGTTTTTT

V gene: TRBV29-1
CDR3 length: 14
J gene: TRBJ1-3
D gene: NA
clone size: NA
CDR3 protein: CSVRTANSGNTIYF
CDR3 DNA: TGCAGCGTTAGGACAGCTAACTCTGGAAACACCATATATTTT

V gene: TRBV18
CDR3 length: 18
J gene: TRBJ2-3
D gene: TRBD2
clone size: NA
CDR3 protein: CASSPPKYGSGREDTQYF
CDR3 DNA: TGTGCCAGCTCACCACCAAAGTATGGTAGCGGGAGGGAGGATACGCAGTATTTT

V gene: TRBV7-9
CDR3 length: 12
J gene: TRBJ1-1
D gene: NA
clone size: NA
CDR3 protein: CASSYQGVEAFF
CDR3 DNA: TGTGCCAGCAGCTACCAAGGGGTAGAAGCTTTCTTT

V gene: TRBV30
CDR3 length: 12
J gene: TRBJ1-5
D gene: NA
clone size: NA
CDR3 protein: CAWSGDTQPQHF
CDR3 DNA: TGTGCCTGGAGCGGGGACACCCAGCCCCAGCATTTT